The 22 T cell receptor beta chains given below trace back to one sample, sequenced in a study of beta chain features in type 1 diabetes. No antigen has been identified for these receptors. Expressed TCRB transcripts were sequenced, since all the RNA that had been isolated was reverse transcribed. Assay: immunoSEQ multiplex PCR; the TCRdb copy retains only in-frame clones and omits some. The sample holds roughly 340,000 clones; around 13% are singletons and the top ten take approximately 0.011%. Findings and caveats of the study: Shorter TCRB CDR3s, moderately but significantly so, were found in Type 1 diabetes patients in all four CD4+ subsets.

Sequenced input: naive CD4+ T cells from blood. The receptors were sampled from a woman between 18 and 29 years old with type 1 diabetes.

The chain combines TRBV11-2 with TRBJ1-1; D perhaps matches TRBD1 (6 bases). Trimming removed 5 bases at V and 8 bases at J, with 18 bases between. This CDR3 region has 14 residues. Germline CDR1 is SGHAT and CDR2 is FQNNGV. CDR3 sequence (DNA): TGTGCCAGCAGCCCGCGGACAGTAGGGTCCGAAGCTTTCTTT. The encoded protein is CASSPRTVGSEAFF.

The chain recombines TRBV7-9 with TRBJ1-2; 9 nucleotides line up with TRBD1. The CDR3 contains 15 residues. J lost 6 bases, V lost 5 bases, and 10 bases had no gene match. The V gene's germline CDR1 is SEHNR and CDR2 FQNEAQ (reference sequence). The CDR3 region has the DNA TGTGCCAGCAGCCGCACTGACAGGGGGGAAAATGGCTACACCTTC. It codes for CASSRTDRGENGYTF.

This clone was seen a handful of times. The chain is built from TRBV7-8 and TRBJ2-2; TRBD2 might be the D (6 bases). This CDR3 is 16 amino acids long. Germline CDR1 reads SGHVS; CDR2 reads FQNEAQ. Trimming removed 1 base at V and 1 base at J, with 10 bases between. The CDR3 spells CASSLVAGLNTGELFF. The CDR3 bases are TGTGCCAGCAGCTTAGTGGCGGGATTGAACACCGGGGAGCTGTTTTTT.

There are a few counts of this clone. The gene calls are TRBV25-1 and TRBJ1-1, with TRBD1 matching over 7 bases. Germline V gene data show CDR1 as MGHDK and CDR2 as SYGVNS. The ends lost 5 bases at V and 2 bases at J; junction bases unmatched: 8. The CDR3 loop spans 15 amino acids. The CDR3 here is CASSTYGGGNTEAFF. CDR3 nucleotide sequence: TGTGCCAGCAGTACCTACGGAGGGGGCAACACTGAAGCTTTCTTT.

This clone was counted once. The chain joins TRBV27 to TRBJ1-5, with TRBD1 identical over 9 bases. The CDR3 has 14 amino acids. V trimming: 3 bases; J trimming: 5 bases; junction bases outside the gene matches: 2. The germline V gene has CDR1 MNHEY and CDR2 SMNVEV (reference sequence). CDR3 sequence (DNA): TGTGCCAGCAGTTTGGGGACAGGGTATCAGCCCCAGCATTTT. Translating gives CASSLGTGYQPQHF.

This chain uses TRBV5-1 with TRBJ2-7; D remains unclear. This CDR3 comprises 12 residues. V lost 6 bases and J lost 4, with 11 bases in between. CDR1 is SGHRS, CDR2 YFSETQ, per germline. The CDR3 bases are TGCGCCAGCACTTCCTCCTTTTACGAGCAGTACTTC. Translation gives CASTSSFYEQYF.

This clone occurred a few times. The chain uses TRBV7-2 and TRBJ2-5; possibly TRBD2 for D (5 bases). The CDR3 runs to 13 residues. Germline-derived CDR1 and CDR2 are SGHTA and FQGNSA. Trimming cost V 4 bases and J 1 base, with 7 bases left between them. The DNA of the CDR3 is TGTGCCAGCAGCTACCGGGGCCAAGAGACCCAGTACTTC. It codes for CASSYRGQETQYF.

The chain employs TRBV27 and TRBJ2-2; 10 nucleotides align to TRBD2. CDR1 MNHEY and CDR2 SMNVEV come from the germline V gene (reference sequence). Unmatched junction bases numbered 6, after V lost 5 bases and J lost 0 bases. The CDR3 loop spans 17 amino acids. DNA of the CDR3: TGTGCCAGCAGTATAGGACTAGCGGCTTCGAACACCGGGGAGCTGTTTTTT. Protein: CASSIGLAASNTGELFF.

V is TRBV5-1 and J is TRBJ2-1, with 13 bases aligning to TRBD2. Germline V CDR1 and CDR2: SGHRS, YFSETQ. Trimming removed 1 base from V and 0 bases from J; junction bases left unmatched: 4. This CDR3 contains 18 residues. The CDR3 region has the DNA TGCGCCAGCAGCTTGACTAGCGGGGGGGCGAGCTCCTACAATGAGCAGTTCTTC. It codes for CASSLTSGGASSYNEQFF.

V gene TRBV11-2 combines with J gene TRBJ2-4; D perhaps matches TRBD2 (6 bases). The germline gives CDR1 SGHAT, CDR2 FQNNGV. CDR3 size: 13 residues. V was clipped by 5 bases and J by 8 bases, with 13 bases between them. CDR3 bases: TGTGCCAGCAGCCAGATGGGGGGACACATTCAGTACTTC. This codes for CASSQMGGHIQYF.

This chain connects TRBV7-2 to TRBJ1-2, with D possibly being TRBD1 (6 bases). CDR1 SGHTA and CDR2 FQGNSA come from the germline V gene. The V and J ends lost 4 bases and 0 bases respectively, with 12 bases between them. This CDR3 spans 15 amino acids. The CDR3 loop is CASSSHREANYGYTF. CDR3 nucleotide sequence: TGTGCCAGCAGCTCCCACAGGGAAGCTAACTATGGCTACACCTTC.

This clone was seen only a few times. Other DNA sequences in the sample encode the same CDR3. The chain links TRBV7-9 to TRBJ2-2; 7 bases are a match to TRBD1. Unmatched junction bases numbered 0, after V lost 1 base and J lost 1 base. Germline V gives CDR1 SEHNR, CDR2 FQNEAQ (reference sequence). The CDR3 contains 15 residues. In DNA form, the CDR3 reads TGTGCCAGCAGCTTAGGACAGGGGAACACCGGGGAGCTGTTTTTT. This codes for CASSLGQGNTGELFF. The full variable domain, with the rest looked up from reference TRBV7-9 and TRBJ2-2, is DTGVSQNPRHKITKRGQNVTFRCDPISEHNRLYWYRQTLGQGPEFLTYFQNEAQLEKSRLLSDRFSAERPKGSFSTLEIQRTEQGDSAMYLCASSLGQGNTGELFFGEGSRLTVL.

The V and J genes are TRBV10-3 and TRBJ2-7; 11 nucleotides agree with TRBD2. Trimming cost V 10 bases and J 2 bases; bases outside gene matches: 4. The CDR3 runs to 13 residues. The germline gives CDR1 ENHRY, CDR2 SYGVKD. The CDR3: CATGTSGPYEQYF. The DNA of the CDR3 is TGTGCCACCGGGACTAGCGGTCCCTACGAGCAGTACTTC.

CDR3 coding DNA: TGTGCCAGCAGCCCCGGGATCGCCTATGGCTACACCTTC. Protein: CASSPGIAYGYTF. The V gene is TRBV11-2, the J gene TRBJ1-2, with no clear D. This CDR3 is built from 13 residues. CDR1 is SGHAT and CDR2 is FQNNGV in the germline V gene. The V gene lost 5 bases and the J gene lost 4 bases, with 11 bases spanning the gap.

The rearrangement uses TRBV6-6 and TRBJ2-5; a possible D gene is TRBD1 (5 bases). The CDR3 has 16 amino acids. Trimming shortened V by 6 bases and J by 5 bases, and 22 bases separated the two germline ends. The germline gives CDR1 MNHNY, CDR2 SVGAGI (reference sequence). CDR3 DNA: TGTGCCAGCAGACGCTCGCTCAGGGTACTGATGGAGACCCAGTACTTC. This sequence encodes CASRRSLRVLMETQYF.

This sequence joins TRBV19 and TRBJ2-4, with D perhaps TRBD1 (5 bases). Germline V gives CDR1 LNHDA, CDR2 SQIVND (reference sequence). This CDR3 spans 13 amino acids. V was clipped by 3 bases and J by 5 bases, with 8 bases between them. CDR3 DNA: TGTGCCAGTAGTATGCTAGGGGAAAACATTCAGTACTTC. Its translation is CASSMLGENIQYF.

The gene calls are TRBV4-1 and TRBJ2-2; weak D call: TRBD2 (5 bases). The CDR3 length is 16 residues. The germline V and J ends were trimmed by 1 base and 1 base, with 10 bases remaining between them. The germline V gene has CDR1 MGHRA and CDR2 YSYEKL. CDR3 nucleotides: TGCGCCAGCAGCCAAGGAGGACTGGGGAACACCGGGGAGCTGTTTTTT. Amino acid sequence: CASSQGGLGNTGELFF.

The chain couples TRBV9 to TRBJ2-3; TRBD2 aligns across 9 bases. Germline-derived CDR1 and CDR2 are SGDLS and YYNGEE. V lost 0 bases and J lost 3; bases outside the gene matches: 8. The CDR3 runs 17 residues. The CDR3, as DNA: TGTGCCAGCAGCGTAGTTGAGCGGGGGGATAGGACAGATACGCAGTATTTT. Residues: CASSVVERGDRTDTQYF. Full variable domain (rest looked up from reference TRBV9 and TRBJ2-3): DSGVTQTPKHLITATGQRVTLRCSPRSGDLSVYWYQQSLDQGLQFLIQYYNGEERAKGNILERFSAQQFPDLHSELNLSSLELGDSALYFCASSVVERGDRTDTQYFGPGTRLTVL.

The chain links TRBV11-2 to TRBJ2-3, with D perhaps matching TRBD2 (6 bases). The V gene's germline CDR1 is SGHAT and CDR2 FQNNGV. This CDR3 is 17 amino acids long. The V and J ends lost 5 bases and 4 bases respectively, with 22 bases between them. The CDR3 DNA follows: TGTGCCAGCAGCCTTCGGGACTTACCTTTTGAGGCAGATACGCAGTATTTT. Translating gives CASSLRDLPFEADTQYF.

This clone was detected only a few times. V gene TRBV7-2 combines with J gene TRBJ2-7, with TRBD2 matching 12 bases. CDR1 is SGHTA and CDR2 is FQGNSA in the germline V gene. The V gene end was trimmed by 1 base and the J gene end by 3 bases; junction bases not matched to a gene: 4. The CDR3 contains 16 residues. CDR3 in DNA: TGTGCCAGCAGCTTAGGACTAGCGGGGGCGGGCTACGAGCAGTACTTC. Its translation: CASSLGLAGAGYEQYF.

The chain employs TRBV7-8 and TRBJ2-2; 10 bases align to TRBD2. V shed 5 bases, J shed 8 bases, and the junction held 17 bases outside the gene matches. CDR1 and CDR2 from the germline V gene are SGHVS and FQNEAQ. The CDR3 loop spans 18 amino acids. The CDR3 coding sequence is TGTGCCAGCAGCCCGAATCGGCTAGCGGGAGTGGTAGATGGGGAGCTGTTTTTT. As protein: CASSPNRLAGVVDGELFF.

This chain uses TRBV4-3 with TRBJ2-4; 8 bases line up with TRBD2. The CDR3 spans 17 residues. CDR1 is LGHNA, CDR2 YSLEER, per germline. With V trimmed by 1 base and J by 3 bases, 8 bases remained unmatched. The CDR3 nucleotides are TGCGCCAGCAGCCAAGCGGGAGGGAACTACGGCAAAAACATTCAGTACTTC. It specifies CASSQAGGNYGKNIQYF.